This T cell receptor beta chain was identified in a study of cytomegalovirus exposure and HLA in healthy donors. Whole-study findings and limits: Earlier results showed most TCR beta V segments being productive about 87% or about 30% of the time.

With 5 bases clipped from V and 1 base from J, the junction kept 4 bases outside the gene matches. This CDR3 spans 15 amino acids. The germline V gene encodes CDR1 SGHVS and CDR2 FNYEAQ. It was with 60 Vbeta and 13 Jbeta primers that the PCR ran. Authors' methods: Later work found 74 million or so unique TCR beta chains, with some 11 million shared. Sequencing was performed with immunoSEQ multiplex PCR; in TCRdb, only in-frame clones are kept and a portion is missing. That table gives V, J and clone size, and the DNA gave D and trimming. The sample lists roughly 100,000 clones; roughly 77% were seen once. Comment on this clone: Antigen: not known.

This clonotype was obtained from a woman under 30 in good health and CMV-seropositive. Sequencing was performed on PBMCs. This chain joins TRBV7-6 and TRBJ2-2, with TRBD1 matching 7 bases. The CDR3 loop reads CASSLRTGNTGELFF. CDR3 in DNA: TGTGCCAGCAGCCTCCGGACAGGGAACACCGGGGAGCTGTTTTTT.